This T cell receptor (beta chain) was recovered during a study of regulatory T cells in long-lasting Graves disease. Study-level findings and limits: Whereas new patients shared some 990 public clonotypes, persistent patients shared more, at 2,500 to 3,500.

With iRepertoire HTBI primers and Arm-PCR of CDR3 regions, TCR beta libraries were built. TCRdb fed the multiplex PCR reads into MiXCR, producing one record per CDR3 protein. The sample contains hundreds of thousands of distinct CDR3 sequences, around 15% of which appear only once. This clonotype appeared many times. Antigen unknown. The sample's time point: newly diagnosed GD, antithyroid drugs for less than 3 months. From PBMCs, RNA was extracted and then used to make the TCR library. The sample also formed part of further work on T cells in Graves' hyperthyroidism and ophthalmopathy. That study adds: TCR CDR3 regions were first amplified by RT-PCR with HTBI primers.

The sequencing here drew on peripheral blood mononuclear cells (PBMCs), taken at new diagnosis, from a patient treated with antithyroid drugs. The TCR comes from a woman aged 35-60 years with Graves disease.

The CDR3 DNA reads TGTGCCAGCAGAAAAGGACAGGGGAACACTGAAGCTTTCTTT. It translates to CASRKGQGNTEAFF. The J gene is TRBJ1-1, the V gene TRBV6-1; TRBD1 agrees at 8 bases. CDR3 length: 14 residues. V trimming: 6 bases; J trimming: 1 base; junction bases outside the gene matches: 4. CDR1 and CDR2 from the germline V gene are MNHNS and SASEGT.